Included here is one T cell receptor beta chain sequence, with context. How the authors handled the data: Amplification with reference gene primers provided the estimates of nucleated cell counts. Method: immunoSEQ multiplex PCR; TCRdb's copy keeps in-frame clones and lacks some. The V and J calls and the clone size are those of that table, but D and trimming were determined from the DNA. The profile shows some 380,000 clones, roughly 89% of them singletons. The sample originates from a study of blood T cell repertoires in COVID-19. Trimming took 4 bases from V and 0 from J; bases not matched to a gene: 9. This CDR3 comprises 19 residues. Germline V lookup: CDR1 KGHDR, CDR2 SFDVKD.

The sequence derives from a man aged 18 to 29 with active or convalescent COVID-19. V usage is TRBV24-1 and J usage is TRBJ2-1, with 12 bases fitting TRBD2. Sequenced: peripheral blood. CDR3 DNA sequence: TGTGCCACCAGTGACGTCGATCTAGCGGGAGGGTACTCCTACAATGAGCAGTTCTTC. It specifies CATSDVDLAGGYSYNEQFF.